This T cell receptor beta chain was retrieved from a study of shared clonotypes between healthy human individuals. It was into CD45RA+ naive and CD45RA-negative memory subsets that the CD4+ cells were split. Study conclusions and caveats: Exclusively blood specimens were collected; tissue repertoires likely differ. Non-shared clonotypes had lower generation probabilities than clonotypes shared by all four sorted-subset donors.

Sequencing used immunoSEQ multiplex PCR; TCRdb keeps in-frame clones, though not all of them. This sample has 2,500,000 or so clones, with about nine tenths found just once. As for this clone: Its antigen is undetermined.

The source of this sequence is a young man in good health. Some clones in this sample may be carry-over from other donors' samples. The sample was naive CD4+ T cells from PBMCs. Stated subset: CD45RA+ positively selected.

In DNA form, the CDR3 reads TGCGCCAGCAGCCAATATAGCGGGAGAGGCACAGATACGCAGTATTTT. Translated, it gives CASSQYSGRGTDTQYF. The gene calls are TRBV4-1 and TRBJ2-3; 9 positions agree with TRBD2. Germline CDR1 MGHRA, CDR2 YSYEKL. V trimming: 2 bases; J trimming: 1 base; junction bases outside the gene matches: 4. This CDR3 spans 16 amino acids.